The 15 T cell receptor beta chains given below trace back to one sample, sequenced in a study of T cell changes during pregnancy in multiple sclerosis. Method: immunoSEQ multiplex PCR; TCRdb's copy keeps in-frame clones and lacks some. Of 15,000 to 20,000 clones in the sample, over 70% were seen once. Source: CD8+ T cells from peripheral blood mononuclear cells, taken after pregnancy. These receptor sequences come from a female donor in good health, enrolled as a control in a pregnancy study.

The chain couples TRBV15 to TRBJ1-6; D possibly corresponds to TRBD1 (6 bases). The CDR3 has 14 residues. V was cut by 3 bases and J by 8 bases, with 11 bases left in between. In germline, CDR1 is LNHNV, CDR2 YYDKDF (reference sequence). The CDR3 spells CATSRGRGDSPLHF. Here the CDR3 DNA reads TGTGCCACCAGCAGGGGCAGGGGAGATTCACCCCTCCACTTT.

The chain has TRBV5-1 and TRBJ2-7; D gene ambiguous. The CDR3 sequence is 13 residues long. The germline V and J ends were trimmed by 6 bases and 4 bases, with 14 bases remaining between them. The germline V gene has CDR1 SGHRS and CDR2 YFSETQ. Here the CDR3 reads CASKPPGGYEQYF. In DNA form, the CDR3 reads TGCGCCAGCAAACCCCCGGGTGGGTACGAGCAGTACTTC.

The CDR3 reads CASSERTGGRAEAFF. The CDR3 region has the DNA TGTGCCAGCAGCGAAAGGACAGGCGGGAGGGCTGAAGCTTTCTTT. The chain is built from TRBV6-5 and TRBJ1-1; 7 bases align to TRBD1. With 6 bases clipped from V and 6 bases from J, the junction kept 13 bases outside the gene matches. Germline values: CDR1 MNHEY, CDR2 SVGAGI. This CDR3 is built from 15 residues.

This clone came up a few times. The V and J genes are TRBV4-3 and TRBJ1-3, with D unclear. With 4 bases removed from V and 4 bases from J, the gap between germline ends came to 5 bases. This CDR3 spans 12 amino acids. Germline V CDR1 and CDR2: LGHNA, YSLEER. CDR3 loop: CASSRTGNTIYF. Written as DNA, the CDR3 is TGCGCCAGCAGCCGCACAGGAAACACCATATATTTT.

Only a few counts were recorded for this clone. The CDR3 DNA is TGTGCCAGCAGCCAAGACCCCAGGGCCCTGGATTCACCCCTCCACTTT. This encodes CASSQDPRALDSPLHF. The genes are TRBV4-2 and TRBJ1-6, with a tentative D call TRBD1 (5 bases). The CDR3 runs 16 residues. Germline-derived CDR1 and CDR2 are LGHNA and YNFKEQ. The germline V and J ends were trimmed by 0 bases and 8 bases, with 14 bases remaining between them.

The chain joins TRBV11-1 to TRBJ2-5; D may be TRBD2 (6 bases). V was cut by 0 bases and J by 6 bases, with 11 bases left in between. Germline lookup yields CDR1 SGHAT and CDR2 FQDESV (reference sequence). This CDR3 is 14 amino acids long. In DNA form, the CDR3 reads TGTGCCAGCAGCTTAGCGTGGGGGGATAAGACCCAGTACTTC. It encodes CASSLAWGDKTQYF.

The V call is TRBV15, the J call TRBJ1-6, with D unclear. This CDR3 is built from 14 residues. The germline gives CDR1 LNHNV, CDR2 YYDKDF (reference sequence). Trimming took off 0 bases at V and 9 bases at J, with 9 bases between the two ends. Written as DNA, the CDR3 is TGTGCCACCAGCAGAGATCAGGAAGGTTCACCCCTCCACTTT. Translated, it gives CATSRDQEGSPLHF.

The rearrangement uses TRBV19 and TRBJ2-7; D is possibly TRBD2 (5 bases). There are 14 residues in the CDR3. V lost 5 bases to trimming and J lost 2 bases, with 13 bases between them. Germline CDR1 LNHDA, CDR2 SQIVND (reference sequence). The CDR3: CASSPNGVPYEQYF. Written as DNA, the CDR3 is TGTGCCAGTAGTCCCAACGGGGTCCCCTACGAGCAGTACTTC.

The genes are TRBV11-1 and TRBJ2-7, with unresolved D. The germline CDR1 and CDR2 sequences are SGHAT and FQDESV (reference sequence). The length of the CDR3 is 14 residues. Trimming left V 2 bases short and J 7 bases short, with 15 bases between. The CDR3 loop reads CASSLISARSEQYF. The CDR3, as DNA: TGTGCCAGCAGCTTAATATCCGCCAGGTCTGAGCAGTACTTC.

J is TRBJ2-7 and V is TRBV4-2, with 7 bases identical to TRBD1. Germline V gene lookup returns CDR1 LGHNA and CDR2 YNFKEQ. The V and J ends lost 3 bases and 1 base, in that order; junction bases with no gene match: 6. This CDR3 region has 15 residues. DNA for the CDR3: TGTGCCAGCAGCCACTCGGGACAGTCATCCTACGAGCAGTACTTC. Translating gives CASSHSGQSSYEQYF.

This clone was recorded only once. The rearrangement links TRBV27 to TRBJ2-6, with D possibly matching TRBD2 (6 bases). The V and J ends lost 6 bases and 4 bases respectively, with 10 bases between them. The CDR3 runs 14 residues. The germline V gene has CDR1 MNHEY and CDR2 SMNVEV (reference sequence). CDR3 DNA: TGTGCCAGCAGGCGGGGAGTCGGGGCCAACGTCCTGACTTTC. Translating it yields CASRRGVGANVLTF. The complete variable domain, with remaining parts taken from reference TRBV27 and TRBJ2-6, reads EAQVTQNPRYLITVTGKKLTVTCSQNMNHEYMSWYRQDPGLGLRQIYYSMNVEVTDKGDVPEGYKVSRKEKRNFPLILESPSPNQTSLYFCASRRGVGANVLTFGAGSRLTVL.

The rearrangement joins TRBV27 to TRBJ2-7; weak D call: TRBD1 (6 bases). The CDR3 is made up of 14 amino acids. Trimming cost V 7 bases and J 5 bases, with 18 bases left between them. CDR1 is MNHEY, CDR2 SMNVEV, per germline (reference sequence). This CDR3 is CASTNQQGFDEQYF. The CDR3 nucleotides are TGTGCCAGCACGAATCAACAGGGATTTGACGAGCAGTACTTC.

The chain has TRBV7-9 and TRBJ2-3; no reliable D call. V was clipped by 2 bases and J by 2 bases, with 5 bases between them. This CDR3 spans 13 amino acids. Germline V lookup: CDR1 SEHNR, CDR2 FQNEAQ (reference sequence). The CDR3 protein is CASSLPLTDTQYF. The CDR3 nucleotides are TGTGCCAGCAGCTTACCCCTCACAGATACGCAGTATTTT.

The V call is TRBV9, the J call TRBJ2-5; 9 nucleotides line up with TRBD2. The J call is uncertain, as TRBJ2-7 better fits the DNA end. Germline CDR1 and CDR2: SGDLS and YYNGEE. The CDR3 loop spans 15 amino acids. CDR3 bases: TGTGCCAGCAGCGTAGCATCTAGCGGGGCCTACGAGCAGTACTTC. This sequence encodes CASSVASSGAYEQYF.

The rearrangement links TRBV6-5 to TRBJ1-2; D not certain. V shed 1 base and J shed 3 bases, with 6 bases lying between them. The germline gives CDR1 MNHEY, CDR2 SVGAGI. CDR3 length: 13 residues. Here the CDR3 reads CASSYLRDYGYTF. CDR3 coding DNA: TGTGCCAGCAGTTACTTGCGGGACTATGGCTACACCTTC.